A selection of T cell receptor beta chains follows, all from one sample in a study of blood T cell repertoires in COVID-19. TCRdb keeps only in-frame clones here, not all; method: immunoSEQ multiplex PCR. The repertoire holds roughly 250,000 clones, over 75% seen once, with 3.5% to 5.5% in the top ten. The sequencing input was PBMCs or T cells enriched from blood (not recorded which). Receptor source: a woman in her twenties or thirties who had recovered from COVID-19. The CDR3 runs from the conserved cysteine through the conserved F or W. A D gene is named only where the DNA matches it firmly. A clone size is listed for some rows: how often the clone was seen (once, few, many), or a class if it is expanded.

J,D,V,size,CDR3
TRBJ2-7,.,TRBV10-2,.,CASTPIDGETYEQYF
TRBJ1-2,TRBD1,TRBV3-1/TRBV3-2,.,CASSGGQGDGYTF
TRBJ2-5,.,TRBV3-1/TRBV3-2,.,CASGGSRGRETQYF
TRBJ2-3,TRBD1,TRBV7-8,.,CASSLGWGQGGDTQYF
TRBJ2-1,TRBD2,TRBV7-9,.,CASSFSGAKYNEQFF
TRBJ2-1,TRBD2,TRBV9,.,CASSVASSGINEQFF
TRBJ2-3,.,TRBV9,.,CASSVTASTDTQYF
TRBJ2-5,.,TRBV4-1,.,CASSQIHGETQYF
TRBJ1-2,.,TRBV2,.,CASSELPSGYTF
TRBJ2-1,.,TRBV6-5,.,CASSYQGGQFF
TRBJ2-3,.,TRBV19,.,CASSQKDTQYF
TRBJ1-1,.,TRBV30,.,CAWTQGLDTEAFF
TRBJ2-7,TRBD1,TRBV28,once,CASSFRGTRSYEQYF
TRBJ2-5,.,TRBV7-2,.,CASSLNGGQETQYF
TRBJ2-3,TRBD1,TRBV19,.,CASSTTGDWTDTQYF
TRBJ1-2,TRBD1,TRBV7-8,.,CASSSDRALSYGYTF
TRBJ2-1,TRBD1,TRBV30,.,CAWSDYRGRNEQFF
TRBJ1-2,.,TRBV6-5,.,CASRAGSNYGYTF
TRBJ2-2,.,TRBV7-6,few,CASSRATGGGELFF
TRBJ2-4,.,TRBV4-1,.,CASSQVGLDRRLAKNIQYF
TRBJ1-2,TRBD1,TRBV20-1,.,CSASPGTGLLYGYTF
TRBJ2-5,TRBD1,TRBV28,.,CASSFDGRDRGNF
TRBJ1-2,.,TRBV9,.,CASSVAGYGYTF
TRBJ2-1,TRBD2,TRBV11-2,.,CASSQWEGTYNEQFF
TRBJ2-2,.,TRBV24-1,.,CATSDNFRAGMNTGELFF
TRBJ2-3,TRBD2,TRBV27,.,CASSAGTSGRNTQYF
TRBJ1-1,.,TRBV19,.,CASKGGAGRDTEAFF
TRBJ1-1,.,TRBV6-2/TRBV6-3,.,CASSLEGLNTEAFF
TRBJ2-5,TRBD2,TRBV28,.,CASSVGLAGTKGQETQYF
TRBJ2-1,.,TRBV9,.,CASSGRDIGYEQFF
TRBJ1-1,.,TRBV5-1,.,CASSFEQRGTEAFF
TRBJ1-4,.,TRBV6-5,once,CASVDARGGSEKLFF
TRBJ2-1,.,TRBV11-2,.,CASSRYNEQFF
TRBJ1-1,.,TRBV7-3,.,CASGPGSNTEAFF
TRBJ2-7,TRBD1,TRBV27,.,CASSLATGTEQYF
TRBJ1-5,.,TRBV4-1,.,CASSQDPTRAPKGQPQHF
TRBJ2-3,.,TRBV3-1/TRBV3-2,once,CASSQEFKDTQYF
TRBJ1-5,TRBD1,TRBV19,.,CASRGRAGGYQPQHF
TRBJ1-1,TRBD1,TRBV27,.,CASSRGQGRGGSEAFF
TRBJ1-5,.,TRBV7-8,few,CASSLPRAQRPQHF
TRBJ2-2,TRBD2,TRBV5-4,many,CASSLGAGGPGGAGELFF
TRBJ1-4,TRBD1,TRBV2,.,CATSLPGQKNEKLFF
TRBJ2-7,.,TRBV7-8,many,CASSPPRRYSRSYEQYF
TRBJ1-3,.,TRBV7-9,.,CASSPRDIENTIYF
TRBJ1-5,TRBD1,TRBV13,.,CASSSGQGNQPQHF
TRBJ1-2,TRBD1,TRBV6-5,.,CASSLTGTGYGYTF
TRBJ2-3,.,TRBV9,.,CASSRVADTQYF
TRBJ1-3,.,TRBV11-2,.,CASSLGFTGDTIYF
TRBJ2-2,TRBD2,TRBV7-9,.,CASTLGLADTGELFF
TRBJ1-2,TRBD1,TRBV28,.,CASSPGTAPNYGYTF
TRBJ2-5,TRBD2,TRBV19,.,CASSLQGRTSGIGSQYF
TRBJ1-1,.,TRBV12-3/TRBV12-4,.,CASSPFWNTEAFF
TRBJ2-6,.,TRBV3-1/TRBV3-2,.,CASSPYSSGANVLTF